This T cell receptor beta chain was sequenced in a study of T cell repertoires in cytomegalovirus infection (dated by TCRdb to between 2018 and 2021). Regarding the study in general: The HLA type of each donor mattered for the analysis, because public TCR beta signatures pointed to carriage of CMV infection along with the matching HLA type. What the study reported, not specific to this receptor: In both this cohort and an independent roughly 330-donor cohort, the cumulative frequency of public TCR beta family members distinguished carriers of CMV infection plus the relevant HLA type. The ex vivo response was dominated by HLA-C-restricted CMV-specific TCR beta clonotypes, which also provided the single most frequent clonotype in two of eight donors.

Sequencing instrument: Illumina HiSeq 1500. The public reads were reanalyzed by TCRdb: fastp trimming at Q25, MiXCR alignment, in-frame beta chains only. Rows are combined by CDR3 protein, so each entry shows the most common genes and DNA. This sample holds approximately 500,000 distinct CDR3 sequences; about 15% were observed only once. The ten biggest clones cover under 30% of the sample. A distance of 10 bases separates the germline ends of V and J, which lose 0 bases and 2 bases respectively. CDR1 SNHLY and CDR2 FYNNEI were looked up in the germline V gene. Including cysteine and phenylalanine, the CDR3 has 15 amino acids. Only the CDR3 portion is preserved as DNA: 45 bases, with reading frame beginning at the first base. This clonotype was observed a few times. Its antigen target is currently unknown. The record has no base qualities; no much larger clone is one base away.

The sample taken for sequencing was CD8+ T cells from PBMCs. The receptor was isolated from a human donor in good health (CMV status not recorded). Some clones in this sample may be carry-over from other donors' samples. The chain was built from TRBV2 and TRBJ1-1; no D gene can be assigned with confidence. The CDR3 amino acid sequence is: CASSEALAANTEAFF. The sequence in DNA is TGTGCCAGCAGTGAAGCGCTTGCAGCAAACACTGAAGCTTTCTTT.